These 17 T cell receptor beta chains came from one sample sequenced in a study of OX40 agonist ivuxolimab in advanced cancers. Assay used: immunoSEQ multiplex PCR; TCRdb lists only in-frame clones, some missing. The table shows roughly 70,000 clones, with roughly 87% occurring only once. The source was CD4+ or CD8+ T cells sorted from blood, collected in a trial of the OX40 agonist ivuxolimab. These receptors were taken from an adult with an advanced solid tumor such as melanoma, head and neck, liver or kidney cancer.

The chain links TRBV19 to TRBJ1-6; D perhaps matches TRBD1 (6 bases). Deletions cut 5 bases from V and 8 bases from J, with 13 bases between. The germline gives CDR1 LNHDA, CDR2 SQIVND (reference sequence). The CDR3 runs to 14 residues. The chain's CDR3 is CASSLQGLDSPLHF. The CDR3 DNA is TGTGCCAGTAGTCTACAGGGATTGGATTCACCCCTCCACTTT.

V gene TRBV30 combines with J gene TRBJ1-2; no reliable D call. Trimming took 8 bases from V and 8 from J, leaving 15 bases between them. CDR3 length equals 11 residues. Germline CDR1 and CDR2: GTSNPN and SVGIG (reference sequence). The CDR3 DNA reads as TGTGCCCAACGGAGTCGGCCCGGCTACACCTTC. Amino acids: CAQRSRPGYTF.

CDR3: CASSDSSGGSNQPQHF. The CDR3, as DNA: TGTGCCAGCAGTGACTCATCGGGGGGAAGCAATCAGCCCCAGCATTTT. The chain is built from TRBV6-4 and TRBJ1-5; possibly TRBD1 for D (5 bases). The length of the CDR3 is 16 residues. Germline V gives CDR1 MRHNA, CDR2 SNTAGT. Trimming left V 0 bases short and J 1 base short, with 10 bases between.

This clone has only one observation. V usage is TRBV7-2 and J usage is TRBJ2-5, with TRBD2 as a possible D gene (6 bases). V shed 5 bases and J shed 4 bases, with 11 bases lying between them. Germline lookup yields CDR1 SGHTA and CDR2 FQGNSA. CDR3 length equals 13 residues. The CDR3 is CASSRPGGETQYF. CDR3 sequence (DNA): TGTGCCAGCAGCAGACCCGGGGGAGAGACCCAGTACTTC.

The V call is TRBV5-1, the J call TRBJ2-2; TRBD2 matches at 9 bases. Germline V gene lookup returns CDR1 SGHRS and CDR2 YFSETQ. This CDR3 is built from 15 residues. Trimming cost V 6 bases and J 8 bases; bases outside gene matches: 11. The CDR3 loop is CASTGDSGSMGELFF. CDR3 in DNA: TGCGCCAGCACTGGTGATAGCGGGAGTATGGGGGAGCTGTTTTTT.

This clone was observed a handful of times. The J gene is TRBJ2-3, the V gene TRBV25-1, with TRBD2 matching over 10 bases. The germline V gene encodes CDR1 MGHDK and CDR2 SYGVNS. The CDR3 runs to 17 residues. After removal of 4 bases from V and 2 bases from J, the junction contained 9 bases not matched to a gene. The chain's CDR3 is CASSVGSGGPLTDTQYF. The CDR3 DNA reads as TGTGCCAGCAGTGTTGGTAGCGGGGGGCCCCTCACAGATACGCAGTATTTT.

The V call is TRBV19, the J call TRBJ1-1; 7 nucleotides line up with TRBD1. Germline-derived CDR1 and CDR2 are LNHDA and SQIVND (reference sequence). J gave up 1 base and V 7 bases, and 3 bases lay outside the gene matches. The CDR3 is 13 residues long. The chain's CDR3 is CASNRQGNTEAFF. The CDR3 nucleotides are TGTGCCAGTAATCGACAGGGGAACACTGAAGCTTTCTTT.

The sample holds one count of this clone. The V call is TRBV6-6, the J call TRBJ2-7, with 9 bases matching TRBD2. CDR1 and CDR2 from the germline V gene are MNHNY and SVGAGI (reference sequence). The CDR3 is 14 residues long. V was clipped by 4 bases and J by 2 bases; unmatched bases: 3. CDR3 region: CASSSQRGAYEQYF. The CDR3 nucleotides are TGTGCCAGCAGTTCCCAGCGGGGGGCCTACGAGCAGTACTTC.

The rearrangement links TRBV10-3 to TRBJ1-1, with D unresolved. V lost 6 bases and J lost 1, with 9 bases in between. The CDR3 has 13 residues. The germline CDR1 and CDR2 sequences are ENHRY and SYGVKD. CDR3 DNA sequence: TGTGCCATCAGCAGCTCGAGGAACACTGAAGCTTTCTTT. Its protein product is CAISSSRNTEAFF.

This clone showed up just a few times. The gene calls are TRBV5-6 and TRBJ1-1, with 9 nucleotides matching TRBD1. CDR1 is SGHDT, CDR2 YYEEEE, per germline. J lost 0 bases, V lost 4 bases, and 7 bases had no gene match. This CDR3 spans 16 amino acids. CDR3 sequence: CASSPGTGRMNTEAFF. The CDR3 coding sequence is TGTGCCAGCAGCCCGGGGACAGGGAGGATGAACACTGAAGCTTTCTTT. The full variable domain, completed using reference TRBV5-6 and TRBJ1-1, is DAGVTQSPTHLIKTRGQQVTLRCSPKSGHDTVSWYQQALGQGPQFIFQYYEEEERQRGNFPDRFSGHQFPNYSSELNVNALLLGDSALYLCASSPGTGRMNTEAFFGQGTRLTVV.

The V and J genes are TRBV7-2 and TRBJ2-7; either TRBD1 or TRBD2 may fit D (5 bases each). V gave up 1 base and J gave up 2 bases, with 9 bases separating them. The CDR3 spans 14 residues. CDR1 is SGHTA and CDR2 is FQGNSA in the germline V gene. The CDR3, as DNA: TGTGCCAGCAGCTTAGACGGGGCCACCTACGAGCAGTACTTC. Protein: CASSLDGATYEQYF.

This clone was counted a single time. This chain connects TRBV18 to TRBJ1-5; TRBD1 is a possible D gene (6 bases). CDR3 size: 17 residues. V lost 3 bases and J lost 3, with 18 bases in between. Germline V gene lookup returns CDR1 KGHSH and CDR2 LQKENI. In DNA form, the CDR3 reads TGTGCCAGCTCACCTCAATCCCTGACAGGAGCCAATCAGCCCCAGCATTTT. The encoded protein is CASSPQSLTGANQPQHF.

The CDR3 DNA reads TGTGCCAGTAGTATGATGGACTCTGGGGCCAACGTCCTGACTTTC. It is translated as CASSMMDSGANVLTF. The chain combines TRBV19 with TRBJ2-6, with D unresolved. The CDR3 is 15 residues long. From germline, CDR1 is LNHDA and CDR2 SQIVND (reference sequence). The ends were cut back, 3 bases at V and 0 bases at J, with 6 bases in the middle.

The chain has TRBV6-1 and TRBJ1-5; D unclear. The CDR3 runs 13 residues. V gave up 0 bases and J gave up 6 bases, with 6 bases separating them. From germline, CDR1 is MNHNS and CDR2 SASEGT. The DNA of the CDR3 is TGTGCCAGCAGTGAAGCTTGGACTCAGCCCCAGCATTTT. Encoded protein: CASSEAWTQPQHF.

This clone is a singleton in its sample. The genes are TRBV11-3 and TRBJ2-2, with D hard to call. This CDR3 is built from 11 residues. V was shortened by 2 bases and J by 11 bases, with 6 bases between the two germline ends. The V gene's germline CDR1 is SGHNT and CDR2 YENEEA. CDR3 protein: CASSLKVELFF. The CDR3 coding sequence is TGTGCCAGCAGCTTAAAGGTTGAGCTGTTTTTT.

The J gene is TRBJ2-5, the V gene TRBV28; D is uncertain. V lost 7 bases to trimming and J lost 1 base, with 13 bases between them. The CDR3 contains 14 residues. Germline V CDR1 and CDR2: MDHEN, SYDVKM. CDR3 sequence: CASTTLNGQETQYF. CDR3 DNA: TGTGCCAGCACCACCCTGAACGGCCAAGAGACCCAGTACTTC.

The count of this clone is one. The chain links TRBV5-1 to TRBJ1-1; D is perhaps TRBD1 (6 bases). V was cut by 4 bases and J by 2 bases, with 18 bases left in between. The CDR3 runs 16 residues. Germline V lookup: CDR1 SGHRS, CDR2 YFSETQ. CDR3 residues: CASSVGATDYNTEAFF. The CDR3 nucleotides are TGCGCCAGCAGCGTGGGGGCGACAGATTACAACACTGAAGCTTTCTTT.